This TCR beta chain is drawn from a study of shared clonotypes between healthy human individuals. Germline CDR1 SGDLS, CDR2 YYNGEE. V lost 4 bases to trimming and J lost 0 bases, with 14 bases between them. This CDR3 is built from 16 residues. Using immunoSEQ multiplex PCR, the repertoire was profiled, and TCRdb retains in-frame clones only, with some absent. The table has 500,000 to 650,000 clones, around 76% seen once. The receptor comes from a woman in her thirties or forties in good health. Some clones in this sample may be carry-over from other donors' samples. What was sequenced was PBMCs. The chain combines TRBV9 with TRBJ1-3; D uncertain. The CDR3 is CASSSRLGNSGNTIYF. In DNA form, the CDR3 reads TGTGCCAGCAGCTCACGACTGGGGAACTCTGGAAACACCATATATTTT.